These 27 T cell receptor beta chains came from one sample sequenced in a study of Ad26.COV2.S vaccination and SARS-CoV-2 variants (dated by TCRdb to the early 2020s). Library generation was performed with the immunoSEQ multiplex PCR assay. Drawn from immuneACCESS, this table holds only the in-frame rearrangements with V and J called that TCRdb kept. Clones are partly lost; checked studies trace under half to an unresolved V gene and leave the rest unexplained. The sample table shows around 320,000 clones, and 70% to 90% are seen once. The ten largest clones represent 2.1% of the sample. Interpreted using the paper, the treatment or condition label stands for: some 19 received Ad26.COV2.S at low or high dose, single or two shots; about 5 received placebo; per-sample allocation not given. For vaccine and placebo recipients, repertoires were sequenced using samples collected on day 63 after the first injection.

Here the sequenced sample was peripheral blood, taken in a trial of Ad26.COV2.S vaccine versus placebo. The receptors stem from a person aged 18-65 years who received the Ad26.COV2.S COVID-19 vaccine or a placebo.

The J gene is TRBJ2-1, the V gene TRBV5-5; D may correspond to TRBD1 or TRBD2 (5 bases each). Germline values: CDR1 SGHKS, CDR2 YYEKEE (reference sequence). The germline V and J ends were trimmed by 2 bases and 9 bases, with 27 bases remaining between them. The CDR3 loop spans 18 amino acids. In DNA form, the CDR3 reads TGTGCCAGCAGCTTCAATCCACCGGGACCCAAGATGGTGGGTGAGCAGTTCTTC. Translated, it gives CASSFNPPGPKMVGEQFF.

The rearrangement joins TRBV6-1 to TRBJ1-1, with D perhaps TRBD1 (5 bases). Germline CDR1 MNHNS, CDR2 SASEGT. This CDR3 comprises 14 residues. V was pared by 2 bases and J by 5 bases, with 12 bases between. CDR3 protein: CASSEFIGATEAFF. CDR3 coding DNA: TGTGCCAGCAGTGAATTTATCGGGGCTACTGAAGCTTTCTTT.

The sample holds a few counts of this clone. The chain has TRBV4-1 and TRBJ1-4, with 7 nucleotides matching TRBD1. This CDR3 is 17 amino acids long. The trim removed 5 bases at V and 0 bases at J, leaving 9 bases unmatched. In germline, CDR1 is MGHRA, CDR2 YSYEKL. In DNA form, the CDR3 reads TGCGCCAGCAGCACAGGGGCCCGACCAACAACTAATGAAAAACTGTTTTTT. As protein: CASSTGARPTTNEKLFF.

V gene TRBV28 combines with J gene TRBJ1-5; unclear D gene. Trimming pared 1 base from V and 4 bases from J, leaving 8 bases between. The CDR3 has 14 residues. Germline CDR1 and CDR2: MDHEN and SYDVKM. CDR3 loop: CASSLSGTNQPQHF. CDR3 nucleotide sequence: TGTGCCAGCAGTTTATCTGGTACGAATCAGCCCCAGCATTTT.

The chain uses TRBV25-1 and TRBJ2-2; D is unclear. From germline, CDR1 is MGHDK and CDR2 SYGVNS. The CDR3 is made up of 17 amino acids. The V end lost 1 base, the J end lost 1 base, and 13 bases lay between the germline ends. The CDR3 loop reads CASSELRADRNTGELFF. The CDR3 DNA reads TGTGCCAGCAGTGAATTAAGGGCAGATCGGAACACCGGGGAGCTGTTTTTT.

The rearrangement uses TRBV7-9 and TRBJ1-5, with D possibly matching TRBD1 (6 bases). CDR1 and CDR2 from the germline V gene are SEHNR and FQNEAQ (reference sequence). CDR3 length equals 12 residues. Trimming left V 1 base short and J 10 bases short, with 8 bases between. The CDR3 spells CASSLEQGPQHF. In nucleotides, the CDR3 is TGTGCCAGCAGCTTAGAACAGGGTCCCCAGCATTTT.

The chain joins TRBV7-3 to TRBJ1-6; D not resolved. The CDR3 is 15 residues long. V gave up 2 bases and J gave up 5 bases, with 10 bases separating them. Germline-derived CDR1 and CDR2 are SGHTA and FQGTGA. This CDR3 reads CASSLGHADNSPLHF. The CDR3 DNA reads as TGTGCCAGCAGCTTAGGGCACGCGGATAATTCACCCCTCCACTTT.

The rearrangement links TRBV11-3 to TRBJ2-2; D gene uncertain. Trimming shortened V by 2 bases and J by 6 bases, and 16 bases separated the two germline ends. The CDR3 is made up of 16 amino acids. Germline CDR1 is SGHNT and CDR2 is YENEEA. This CDR3 reads CASSLRSRSGSGELFF. CDR3 sequence (DNA): TGTGCCAGCAGCTTACGGTCCCGGTCGGGTTCCGGGGAGCTGTTTTTT.

This sequence joins TRBV19 and TRBJ2-5; TRBD1 is a possible D gene (6 bases). V gave up 6 bases and J gave up 5 bases, with 19 bases separating them. CDR3 size: 15 residues. Germline-derived CDR1 and CDR2 are LNHDA and SQIVND (reference sequence). The CDR3 protein is CASRPQETGTETQYF. CDR3 sequence (DNA): TGTGCCAGTAGACCCCAGGAAACAGGGACGGAGACCCAGTACTTC.

This clone was found once. The rearrangement links TRBV14 to TRBJ1-2, with D tentatively TRBD1 (5 bases). The CDR3 totals 14 residues. V gave up 1 base and J gave up 8 bases, with 14 bases separating them. The germline CDR1 and CDR2 sequences are SGHDN and FVKESK. The CDR3 loop is CASSQVVRGSGYTF. Here the CDR3 DNA reads TGTGCCAGCAGCCAAGTGGTGAGGGGAAGCGGCTACACCTTC.

This clone came up many times. V is TRBV27 and J is TRBJ2-7; D is uncertain. Per germline, CDR1 MNHEY and CDR2 SMNVEV (reference sequence). The CDR3 has 13 amino acids. With 3 bases removed from V and 2 bases from J, the gap between germline ends came to 8 bases. The CDR3 DNA sequence: TGTGCCAGCAGTTTGGCCGCGCCCTACGAGCAGTACTTC. Protein product: CASSLAAPYEQYF.

This clone has only a few counts. The chain employs TRBV7-3 and TRBJ2-7; 8 bases are shared with TRBD1. The ends lost 4 bases at V and 3 bases at J; junction bases unmatched: 8. Germline V gene lookup returns CDR1 SGHTA and CDR2 FQGTGA. This CDR3 has 15 amino acids. Here the CDR3 DNA reads TGTGCCAGCAGCTCGACGCCGGGACAGGTCTACGAGCAGTACTTC. Amino acids: CASSSTPGQVYEQYF.

The CDR3 region is CASSLASYTEAFF. The CDR3 bases are TGTGCCAGCAGCTTAGCGAGTTACACTGAAGCTTTCTTT. The J gene is TRBJ1-1, the V gene TRBV7-9; D unclear. V lost 0 bases and J 3 bases, leaving 5 bases between the germline ends. This CDR3 spans 13 amino acids. The V gene's germline CDR1 is SEHNR and CDR2 FQNEAQ (reference sequence).

In this sample, this clone turned up once. The gene calls are TRBV2 and TRBJ1-1; no clear D. Trimming removed 1 base from V and 3 bases from J, with 9 bases in between. Germline V gives CDR1 SNHLY, CDR2 FYNNEI. This CDR3 spans 14 amino acids. The chain's CDR3 is CASSEEGTYTEAFF. In DNA, the CDR3 is TGTGCCAGCAGTGAAGAGGGAACTTACACTGAAGCTTTCTTT.

The CDR3: CASSSVFGARAHGYTF. For the CDR3, the DNA is TGTGCCAGCAGCTCAGTCTTTGGGGCCAGAGCGCATGGCTACACCTTC. V and J are TRBV7-8 and TRBJ1-2; D perhaps matches TRBD1 (5 bases). Trimming cost V 4 bases and J 6 bases, with 21 bases left between them. The CDR3 extends over 16 amino acids. Germline V gene sequence: CDR1 SGHVS, CDR2 FQNEAQ.

The chain joins TRBV6-5 to TRBJ2-7, with D maybe TRBD1 (6 bases). This CDR3 is 14 amino acids long. Germline assignment: CDR1 MNHEY and CDR2 SVGAGI. Trimming took off 2 bases at V and 5 bases at J, with 13 bases between the two ends. For the CDR3, the DNA is TGTGCCAGCAGTTACGGACAAGAGGGGGACGAGCAGTACTTC. This encodes CASSYGQEGDEQYF.

This chain uses TRBV4-1 with TRBJ1-5; D ambiguous. Trimming took off 1 base at V and 5 bases at J, with 12 bases between the two ends. CDR1 is MGHRA and CDR2 is YSYEKL in the germline V gene. The CDR3 has 15 residues. The CDR3 DNA sequence: TGCGCCAGCAGCCAAGTGTCTATGAGGGATCAGCCCCAGCATTTT. Encoded protein: CASSQVSMRDQPQHF.

This chain links TRBV29-1 with TRBJ1-5; D is perhaps TRBD1 (6 bases). Trimming removed 8 bases from V and 6 bases from J, with 20 bases in between. The CDR3 sequence is 14 residues long. The germline CDR1 and CDR2 sequences are SQVTM and ANQGSEA. This CDR3 reads CSIWRNRVCQPQHF. The CDR3 region has the DNA TGCAGCATTTGGCGGAACAGGGTATGTCAGCCCCAGCATTTT.

This clone appeared a few times. The V call is TRBV5-1, the J call TRBJ1-1; D unresolved. This CDR3 is built from 14 residues. The germline V gene has CDR1 SGHRS and CDR2 YFSETQ. Trimming shortened V by 0 bases and J by 0 bases, and 6 bases separated the two germline ends. CDR3 residues: CASSLGALNTEAFF. The DNA of the CDR3 is TGCGCCAGCAGCTTGGGGGCCCTGAACACTGAAGCTTTCTTT.

The CDR3 spells CASSQSGQPRVGYTF. The CDR3 DNA is TGCGCCAGCAGCCAATCGGGACAGCCAAGGGTCGGCTACACCTTC. This chain connects TRBV4-1 to TRBJ1-2, with TRBD1 matching over 7 bases. CDR1 and CDR2 from the germline V gene are MGHRA and YSYEKL. J gave up 8 bases and V 2 bases, and 11 bases lay outside the gene matches. The CDR3 length is 15 residues.

J is TRBJ1-2 and V is TRBV4-2, with no clear D. This CDR3 is built from 13 residues. CDR1 is LGHNA, CDR2 YNFKEQ, per germline. Trimming pared 4 bases from V and 1 base from J, leaving 7 bases between. The CDR3 protein is CASSPDRNYGYTF. DNA for the CDR3: TGTGCCAGCAGCCCGGACCGTAACTATGGCTACACCTTC.

The V and J genes are TRBV7-8 and TRBJ2-5; a possible D gene is TRBD2 (5 bases). V lost 1 base, J lost 7 bases, and 13 bases lay in between. Germline CDR1 is SGHVS and CDR2 is FQNEAQ. This CDR3 spans 14 amino acids. The CDR3 DNA reads TGTGCCAGCAGCTTAGTATCGGGCCGGGGGACCCAGTACTTC. Its translation is CASSLVSGRGTQYF.

V is TRBV6-2 or TRBV6-3 and J is TRBJ2-2; D may be TRBD1 (5 bases). The CDR3 length is 12 residues. V was shortened by 4 bases and J by 6 bases, with 6 bases between the two germline ends. Per the germline V gene, CDR1 is MNHEY and CDR2 is SVGEGT. DNA of the CDR3: TGTGCCAGCAGTTCGACAGCCGGGGAGCTGTTTTTT. It specifies CASSSTAGELFF.

The chain carries TRBV6-1 and TRBJ2-5; 14 positions match TRBD2. Germline V gives CDR1 MNHNS, CDR2 SASEGT. Trimming took 3 bases from V and 13 from J; bases not matched to a gene: 7. This CDR3 region has 14 residues. DNA of the CDR3: TGTGCCAGCAGTGATGGACTAGCGGGGGGCTACCGGTACTTC. Residues: CASSDGLAGGYRYF.

Only a few counts were recorded for this clone. The chain employs TRBV18 and TRBJ2-7, with D perhaps TRBD1 (7 bases). With 2 bases removed from V and 6 bases from J, the gap between germline ends came to 14 bases. This CDR3 has 14 amino acids. Looked up from germline, CDR1 is KGHSH and CDR2 is LQKENI. The CDR3 sequence is CASSPMRDSSEQYF. In nucleotides, the CDR3 is TGTGCCAGCTCACCAATGCGGGACAGTAGCGAGCAGTACTTC.

This clone showed up just once. CDR3 sequence: CASSSQGDFGTDTQYF. The CDR3 bases are TGTGCCAGCAGCTCGCAGGGGGACTTTGGCACAGATACGCAGTATTTT. V is TRBV7-8 and J is TRBJ2-3; tentative D call: TRBD1 (7 bases). Germline CDR1 is SGHVS and CDR2 is FQNEAQ. The CDR3 is made up of 16 amino acids. The V and J ends lost 4 bases and 1 base respectively, with 15 bases between them.

Only a few counts were recorded for this clone. The CDR3 region has the DNA TGTGCCAGCAGCCAATCGCGGGGCCTCTACAATGAGCAGTTCTTC. Translating gives CASSQSRGLYNEQFF. The chain couples TRBV14 to TRBJ2-1; weak D call: TRBD2 (6 bases). Germline V gene data show CDR1 as SGHDN and CDR2 as FVKESK. This CDR3 contains 15 residues. Deletions cut 2 bases from V and 3 bases from J, with 11 bases between.